The 10 T cell receptor beta chains below come from one sample, sequenced in a study of beta chain features in type 1 diabetes. Isolated RNA was reverse transcribed in full, so expressed TCRB transcripts were sequenced. Libraries were prepared by immunoSEQ multiplex PCR; TCRdb keeps only in-frame clonotypes and omits some of them. The sample shows roughly 400,000 clones, over 11% of them seen only once. Sequencing used naive CD4+ T cells from blood. These receptors were taken from a man aged 25 to 40 in good health.

This clone was recorded a few times. V gene TRBV5-4 combines with J gene TRBJ2-5, with D uncertain. Germline assignment: CDR1 SGHNT and CDR2 YYREEE (reference sequence). V gave up 1 base and J gave up 5 bases, with 15 bases separating them. The CDR3 is 15 amino acids. This CDR3 is CASSLKPSTSETQYF. As DNA, the CDR3 is TGTGCCAGCAGCTTGAAACCCTCTACCTCGGAGACCCAGTACTTC.

The CDR3 is CSASFARSPFF. CDR3 nucleotides: TGCAGTGCTAGTTTTGCTAGATCCCCGTTCTTC. This sequence joins TRBV20-1 and TRBJ2-1; no reliable D call. The CDR3 consists of 11 residues. The V gene lost 3 bases and the J gene lost 15 bases, with 15 bases spanning the gap. Germline values: CDR1 DFQATT, CDR2 SNEGSKA (reference sequence).

This clone was counted only a few times. The chain carries TRBV11-3 and TRBJ2-3; D assignment may be TRBD1 or TRBD2 (5 bases each). The CDR3 is 16 residues long. V lost 3 bases and J lost 2, with 15 bases in between. Germline V gives CDR1 SGHNT, CDR2 YENEEA. The CDR3, as DNA: TGTGCCAGCAGCTTCTACCGGGACGGAGACACAGATACGCAGTATTTT. Its translation: CASSFYRDGDTDTQYF. Looking up the rest from reference TRBV11-3 and TRBJ2-3 gives the full variable domain: EAGVVQSPRYKIIEKKQPVAFWCNPISGHNTLYWYLQNLGQGPELLIRYENEEAVDDSQLPKDRFSAERLKGVDSTLKIQPAELGDSAVYLCASSFYRDGDTDTQYFGPGTRLTVL.

The V call is TRBV19, the J call TRBJ2-2, with a weak D call TRBD1 (5 bases). The V end lost 8 bases, the J end lost 0 bases, and 10 bases lay between the germline ends. The CDR3 has 14 amino acids. Germline lookup yields CDR1 LNHDA and CDR2 SQIVND (reference sequence). The CDR3 sequence: CASRGRANTGELFF. The CDR3 nucleotides read TGTGCCAGTCGCGGCAGGGCGAACACCGGGGAGCTGTTTTTT.

The V and J genes are TRBV4-1 and TRBJ1-6; D gene uncertain. The CDR3 totals 15 residues. CDR1 is MGHRA and CDR2 is YSYEKL in the germline V gene. Trimming pared 6 bases from V and 2 bases from J, leaving 11 bases between. The CDR3 reads CASSRQETYNSPLHF. CDR3 in DNA: TGCGCCAGCAGTCGGCAGGAGACCTATAATTCACCCCTCCACTTT.

V is TRBV25-1 and J is TRBJ2-3; 9 positions match TRBD2. J gave up 2 bases and V 2 bases, and 5 bases lay outside the gene matches. The CDR3 has 16 residues. CDR1 is MGHDK and CDR2 is SYGVNS in the germline V gene. CDR3 sequence reads: CASSEVAGAPTDTQYF. CDR3 DNA sequence: TGTGCCAGCAGTGAAGTAGCGGGGGCCCCCACAGATACGCAGTATTTT.

CDR3 DNA: TGTGCCATCAGTGCCAGCCGGGGGGACACCGGGGAGCTGTTTTTT. Amino acids: CAISASRGDTGELFF. J is TRBJ2-2 and V is TRBV10-3; 7 bases fit TRBD2. Germline values: CDR1 ENHRY, CDR2 SYGVKD. The CDR3 is made up of 15 amino acids. The trim removed 4 bases at V and 3 bases at J, leaving 5 bases unmatched.

This chain joins TRBV15 and TRBJ1-4; D gene ambiguous. CDR3 length: 13 amino acids. Per germline, CDR1 LNHNV and CDR2 YYDKDF (reference sequence). V was pared by 3 bases and J by 8 bases, with 10 bases between. CDR3 nucleotide sequence: TGTGCCACCAGCAGCCACGGCCGAGAAAAACTGTTTTTT. This encodes CATSSHGREKLFF.

This clone was detected only a few times. The J gene is TRBJ2-7, the V gene TRBV7-3; 7 bases fit TRBD2. The CDR3 covers 13 residues. Germline-derived CDR1 and CDR2 are SGHTA and FQGTGA. The CDR3 here is CLRGLAEHCEQYV. CDR3 DNA sequence: TGTCTCCGCGGGCTAGCGGAGCATTGCGAGCAGTACGTC.

The chain uses TRBV29-1 and TRBJ1-1, with a weak D call TRBD1 (6 bases). Per germline, CDR1 SQVTM and CDR2 ANQGSEA. Trimming shortened V by 6 bases and J by 5 bases, and 19 bases separated the two germline ends. This CDR3 has 14 amino acids. The CDR3 is CSVANRVGGTEAFF. CDR3 nucleotides: TGCAGCGTAGCCAACAGGGTAGGTGGGACTGAAGCTTTCTTT.